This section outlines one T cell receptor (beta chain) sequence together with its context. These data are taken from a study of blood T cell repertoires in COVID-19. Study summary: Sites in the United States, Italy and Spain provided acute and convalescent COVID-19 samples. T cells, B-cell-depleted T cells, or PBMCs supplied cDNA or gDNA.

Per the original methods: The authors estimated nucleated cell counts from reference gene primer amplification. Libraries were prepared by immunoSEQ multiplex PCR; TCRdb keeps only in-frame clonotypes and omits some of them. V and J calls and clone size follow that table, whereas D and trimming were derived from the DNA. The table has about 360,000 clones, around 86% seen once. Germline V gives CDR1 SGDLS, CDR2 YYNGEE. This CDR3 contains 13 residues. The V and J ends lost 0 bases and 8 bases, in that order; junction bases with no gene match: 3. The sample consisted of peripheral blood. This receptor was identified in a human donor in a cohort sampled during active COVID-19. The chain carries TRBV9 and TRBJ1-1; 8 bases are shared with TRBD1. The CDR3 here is CASSVVHRGEAFF. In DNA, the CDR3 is TGTGCCAGCAGCGTAGTTCACAGGGGGGAAGCTTTCTTT.